This note documents a single T cell receptor (beta chain) sequence. Its antigen remains unidentified. Researchers sorted naive CD8 T cells as cells that were CD8+CD4-CCR7+CD45RA+. The sample is drawn from a study of molecular identifiers for immune sequencing clone quantification. Study conclusions and caveats: Over 98% of CMV-specific effector molecules, but under 1% of naive ones, were in clones above 20 copies.

The V gene's germline CDR1 is LNHDA and CDR2 SQIVND (reference sequence). The germline V and J ends were trimmed by 7 bases and 2 bases, with 9 bases remaining between them. CDR3 size: 13 residues. TCRdb re-called the PCR reads through MiXCR, storing one row per CDR3 protein. In the table there are approximately 550,000 distinct CDR3 sequences, less than 30% of which are singletons. The receptor was isolated from a human donor in good health. Some libraries in this study had Jurkat cell RNA spiked in. Sequenced: naive CD8+ T cells from blood, with Jurkat cell RNA spiked in. As to subset: FACS-sorted CD8+CD4-CCR7+CD45RA+ naive T cells. The V gene is TRBV19, the J gene TRBJ2-1; no reliable D call. The CDR3 sequence: CASNTVPYNEQFF. CDR3 nucleotides: TGTGCCAGTAATACAGTACCCTACAATGAGCAGTTCTTC.